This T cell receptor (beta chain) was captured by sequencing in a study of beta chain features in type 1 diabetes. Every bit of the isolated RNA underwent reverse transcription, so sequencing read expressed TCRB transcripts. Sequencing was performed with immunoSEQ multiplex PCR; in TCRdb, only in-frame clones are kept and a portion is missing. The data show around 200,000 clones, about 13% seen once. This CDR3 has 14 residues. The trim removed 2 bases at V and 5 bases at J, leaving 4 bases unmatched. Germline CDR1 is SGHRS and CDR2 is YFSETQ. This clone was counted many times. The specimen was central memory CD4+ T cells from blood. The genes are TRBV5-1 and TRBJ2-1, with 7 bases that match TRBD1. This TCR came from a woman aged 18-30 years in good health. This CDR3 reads CASSLGGADNEQFF. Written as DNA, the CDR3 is TGCGCCAGCAGCTTAGGGGGCGCCGACAATGAGCAGTTCTTC.